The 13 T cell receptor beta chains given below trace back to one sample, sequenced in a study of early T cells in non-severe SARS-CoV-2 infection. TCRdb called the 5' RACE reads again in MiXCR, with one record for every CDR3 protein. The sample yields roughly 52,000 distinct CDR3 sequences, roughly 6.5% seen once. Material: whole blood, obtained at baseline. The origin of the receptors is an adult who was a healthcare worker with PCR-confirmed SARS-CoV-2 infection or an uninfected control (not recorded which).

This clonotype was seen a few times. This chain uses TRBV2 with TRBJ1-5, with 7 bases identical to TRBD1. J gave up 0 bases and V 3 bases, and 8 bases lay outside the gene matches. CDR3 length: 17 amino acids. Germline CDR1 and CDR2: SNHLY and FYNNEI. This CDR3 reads CASSDPDREYSNQPQHF. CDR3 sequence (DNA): TGTGCCAGCAGTGACCCTGACAGGGAATATAGCAATCAGCCCCAGCATTTT.

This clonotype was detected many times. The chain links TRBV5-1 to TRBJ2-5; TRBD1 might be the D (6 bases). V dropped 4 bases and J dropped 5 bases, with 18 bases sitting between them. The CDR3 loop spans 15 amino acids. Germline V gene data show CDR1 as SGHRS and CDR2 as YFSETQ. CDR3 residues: CASSAPGQGLETQYF. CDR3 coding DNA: TGCGCCAGCAGCGCACCGGGACAAGGCTTGGAGACCCAGTACTTC.

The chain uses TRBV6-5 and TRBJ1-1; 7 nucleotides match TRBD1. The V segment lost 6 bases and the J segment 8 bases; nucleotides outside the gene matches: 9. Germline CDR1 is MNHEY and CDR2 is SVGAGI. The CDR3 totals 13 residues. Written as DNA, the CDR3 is TGTGCCAGCAGGGACTCTGACAGGGAGGAAGCTTTCTTT. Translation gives CASRDSDREEAFF.

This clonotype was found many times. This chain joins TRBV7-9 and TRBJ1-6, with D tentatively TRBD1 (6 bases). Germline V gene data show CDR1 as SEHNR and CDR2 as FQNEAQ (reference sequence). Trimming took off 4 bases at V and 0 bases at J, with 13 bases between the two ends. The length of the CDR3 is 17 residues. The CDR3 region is CASSSIQGSSYNSPLHF. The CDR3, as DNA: TGTGCCAGCAGCTCTATACAGGGAAGCTCCTATAATTCACCCCTCCACTTT.

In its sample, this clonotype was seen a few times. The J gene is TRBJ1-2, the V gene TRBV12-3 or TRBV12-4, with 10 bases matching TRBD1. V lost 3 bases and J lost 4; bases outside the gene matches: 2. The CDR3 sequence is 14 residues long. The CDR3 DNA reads TGTGCCAGCAGTTTGGGACAGGGGAGCTATGGCTACACCTTC. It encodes CASSLGQGSYGYTF.

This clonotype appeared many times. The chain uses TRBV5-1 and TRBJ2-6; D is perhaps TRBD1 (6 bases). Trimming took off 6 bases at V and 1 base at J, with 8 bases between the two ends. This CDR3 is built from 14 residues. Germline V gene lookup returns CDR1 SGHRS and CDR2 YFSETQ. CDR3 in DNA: TGCGCCAGCACCGGGACATCTGGGGCCAACGTCCTGACTTTC. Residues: CASTGTSGANVLTF.

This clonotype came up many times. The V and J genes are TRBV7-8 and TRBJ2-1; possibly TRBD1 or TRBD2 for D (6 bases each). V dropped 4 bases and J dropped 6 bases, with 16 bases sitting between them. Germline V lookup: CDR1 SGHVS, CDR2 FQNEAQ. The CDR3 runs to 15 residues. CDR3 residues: CASSSPLGGLNEQFF. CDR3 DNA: TGTGCCAGCAGCTCACCGTTGGGGGGCCTCAATGAGCAGTTCTTC.

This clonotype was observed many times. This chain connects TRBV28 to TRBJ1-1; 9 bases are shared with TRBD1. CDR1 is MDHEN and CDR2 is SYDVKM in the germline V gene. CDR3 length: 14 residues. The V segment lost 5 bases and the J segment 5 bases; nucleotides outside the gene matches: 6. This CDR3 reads CASSKHRGQTEAFF. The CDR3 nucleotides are TGTGCCAGCAGTAAACACAGGGGGCAAACTGAAGCTTTCTTT.

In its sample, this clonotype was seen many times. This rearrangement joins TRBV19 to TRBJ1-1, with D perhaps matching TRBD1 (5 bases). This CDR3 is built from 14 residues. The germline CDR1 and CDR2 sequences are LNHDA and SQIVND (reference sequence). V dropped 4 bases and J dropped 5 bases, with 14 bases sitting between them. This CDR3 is CASSRGVVDTEAFF. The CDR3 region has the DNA TGTGCCAGTAGTAGGGGGGTGGTTGATACTGAAGCTTTCTTT. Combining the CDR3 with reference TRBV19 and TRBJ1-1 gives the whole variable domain DGGITQSPKYLFRKEGQNVTLSCEQNLNHDAMYWYRQDPGQGLRLIYYSQIVNDFQKGDIAEGYSVSREKKESFPLTVTSAQKNPTAFYLCASSRGVVDTEAFFGQGTRLTVV.

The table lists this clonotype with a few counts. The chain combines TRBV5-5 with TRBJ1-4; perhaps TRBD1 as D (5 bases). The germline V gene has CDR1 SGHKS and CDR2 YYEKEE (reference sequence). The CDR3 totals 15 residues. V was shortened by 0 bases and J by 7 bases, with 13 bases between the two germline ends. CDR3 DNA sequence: TGTGCCAGCAGCTTGGCAGGGAGCTATGGTGAAAAACTGTTTTTT. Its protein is CASSLAGSYGEKLFF.

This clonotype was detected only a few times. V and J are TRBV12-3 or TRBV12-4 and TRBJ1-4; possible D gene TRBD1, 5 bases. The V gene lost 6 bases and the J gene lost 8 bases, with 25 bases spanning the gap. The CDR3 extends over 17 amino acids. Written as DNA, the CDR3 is TGTGCCAGCAGGCCCCTCTTGGGCGGGGGGAGAGACGAAAAACTGTTTTTT. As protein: CASRPLLGGGRDEKLFF.

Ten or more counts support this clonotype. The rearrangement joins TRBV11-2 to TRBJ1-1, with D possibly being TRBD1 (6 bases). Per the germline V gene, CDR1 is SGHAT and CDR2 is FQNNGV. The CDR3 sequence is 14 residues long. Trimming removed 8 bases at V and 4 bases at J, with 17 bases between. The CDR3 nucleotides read TGTGCCAGCGCCTTCACGGCAGGGGCCACTGAAGCTTTCTTT. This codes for CASAFTAGATEAFF.

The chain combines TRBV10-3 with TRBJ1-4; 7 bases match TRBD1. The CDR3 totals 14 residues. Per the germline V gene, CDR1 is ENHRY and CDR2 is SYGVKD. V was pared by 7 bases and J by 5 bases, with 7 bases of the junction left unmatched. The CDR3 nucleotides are TGTGCCATCAAAGGGGGCAATGAAAATGAAAAACTGTTTTTT. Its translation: CAIKGGNENEKLFF.